The source of this T cell receptor (beta chain) is a study of CD8 T cells in ankylosing spondylitis. Study-wide results and caveats: Past studies reported some motif variants in reactive arthritis synovial fluid and blood. There was reportedly significant enrichment of clones that were disease-linked in matched ankylosing spondylitis synovial fluid. Disease-linked clones bore a CD8+ phenotype, appearing relatively rarely in peripheral blood. Ankylosing spondylitis blood seemed to carry a telltale TCR beta motif made of eight or nine highly homologous variants.

The length of the CDR3 is 14 residues. CDR1 and CDR2 (germline): SQVTM, ANQGSEA. V lost 3 bases, J lost 6 bases, and 18 bases lay in between. A quantitative 5'-RACE method, one with molecular barcodes, was used to make TCR beta libraries. TCRdb re-called the 5' RACE reads through MiXCR, storing one row per CDR3 protein. The sample consists of a few hundred thousand distinct CDR3 sequences, around 7.9% of them appearing once. This clonotype was seen only a few times. Its antigen is not identified. The receptor's source is a male donor with ankylosing spondylitis. The chain recombines TRBV29-1 with TRBJ2-7; either TRBD1 or TRBD2 may fit D (5 bases each). Source material: blood, either unsorted or a sorted T cell fraction (not recorded which). CDR3 DNA: TGCAGCGTTGACCCTGGACACTCCCGGGGCGAGCAGTACTTC. It is translated as CSVDPGHSRGEQYF.